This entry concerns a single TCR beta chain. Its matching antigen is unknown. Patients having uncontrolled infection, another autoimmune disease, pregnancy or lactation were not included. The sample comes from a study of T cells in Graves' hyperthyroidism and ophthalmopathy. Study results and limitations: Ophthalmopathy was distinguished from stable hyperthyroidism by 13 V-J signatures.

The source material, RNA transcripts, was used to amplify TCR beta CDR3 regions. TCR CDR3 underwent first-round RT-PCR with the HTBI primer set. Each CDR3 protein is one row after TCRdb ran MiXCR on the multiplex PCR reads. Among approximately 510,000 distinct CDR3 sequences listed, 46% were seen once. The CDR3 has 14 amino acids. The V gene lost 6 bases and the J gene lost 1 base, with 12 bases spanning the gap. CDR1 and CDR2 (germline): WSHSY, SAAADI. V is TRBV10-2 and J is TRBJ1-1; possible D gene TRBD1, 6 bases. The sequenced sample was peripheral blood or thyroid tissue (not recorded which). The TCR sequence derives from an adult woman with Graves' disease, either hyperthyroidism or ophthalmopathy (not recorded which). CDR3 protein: CASSPGTTNTEAFF. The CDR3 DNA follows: TGCGCCAGCAGCCCCGGGACAACGAACACTGAAGCTTTCTTT.